The next 9 T cell receptor beta chains were all read from a single sample in a study of OX40 agonist ivuxolimab in advanced cancers. Receptors were amplified or captured by the immunoSEQ multiplex PCR assay. In TCRdb, the immuneACCESS table is reduced to in-frame sequences with V and J assigned. These tables do not hold every clone; where another copy was compared, an unresolved V gene accounts for under half, and the others remain unexplained. The sample table shows tens of thousands of clones, and roughly 86% are seen once. The ten most abundant clones make up approximately 2% of the sample. The sequences come from CD4+ or CD8+ T cells sorted from blood, collected in a trial of the OX40 agonist ivuxolimab. The receptors come from an adult with an advanced solid tumor such as melanoma, head and neck, liver or kidney cancer.

This rearrangement joins TRBV10-3 to TRBJ2-7; possible D gene TRBD1, 6 bases. The germline CDR1 and CDR2 sequences are ENHRY and SYGVKD. The V gene lost 4 bases and the J gene lost 0 bases, with 7 bases spanning the gap. This CDR3 has 13 residues. This CDR3 is CAISGQASYEQYF. For the CDR3, the DNA is TGTGCCATCAGTGGACAGGCCTCCTACGAGCAGTACTTC.

The chain links TRBV7-9 to TRBJ1-5; D is perhaps TRBD1 (5 bases). Germline assignment: CDR1 SEHNR and CDR2 FQNEAQ (reference sequence). The V gene lost 0 bases and the J gene lost 12 bases, with 12 bases spanning the gap. The CDR3 is 13 residues long. CDR3 DNA sequence: TGTGCCAGCAGCTTAGCGGACCGGGACGGCCAGCATTTT. It translates to CASSLADRDGQHF.

Comments on this clone: Other DNA sequences in the sample encode the same CDR3. The J gene is TRBJ2-7, the V gene TRBV4-2; D is perhaps TRBD2 (5 bases). The CDR3 contains 15 residues. V lost 3 bases, J lost 0 bases, and 12 bases lay in between. CDR1 and CDR2 from the germline V gene are LGHNA and YNFKEQ. In DNA form, the CDR3 reads TGTGCCAGCAGCCAGGGCGGAGGAAGCTCCTACGAGCAGTACTTC. Amino acid sequence: CASSQGGGSSYEQYF.

This rearrangement joins TRBV7-8 to TRBJ1-6; D perhaps matches TRBD1 (5 bases). Trimming removed 6 bases from V and 9 bases from J, with 18 bases in between. The CDR3 consists of 15 residues. The germline V gene has CDR1 SGHVS and CDR2 FQNEAQ. CDR3 in amino acids: CASSGMARDGSPLHF. DNA of the CDR3: TGTGCCAGCAGTGGTATGGCCAGGGACGGTTCACCCCTCCACTTT. The variable domain in full, with the rest retrieved from reference TRBV7-8 and TRBJ1-6, is GAGVSQSPRYKVAKRGQDVALRCDPISGHVSLFWYQQALGQGPEFLTYFQNEAQLDKSGLPSDRFFAERPEGSVSTLKIQRTQQEDSAVYLCASSGMARDGSPLHFGNGTRLTVT.

The chain carries TRBV5-1 and TRBJ2-7, with D unclear. Trimming took off 5 bases at V and 3 bases at J, with 9 bases between the two ends. The V gene's germline CDR1 is SGHRS and CDR2 YFSETQ. The CDR3 length is 12 residues. The CDR3 coding sequence is TGCGCCAGCAGAGAAGGGAACTACGAGCAGTACTTC. Its protein product is CASREGNYEQYF. The entire variable domain, with the rest obtained from reference TRBV5-1 and TRBJ2-7, is as follows: KAGVTQTPRYLIKTRGQQVTLSCSPISGHRSVSWYQQTPGQGLQFLFEYFSETQRNKGNFPGRFSGRQFSNSRSEMNVSTLELGDSALYLCASREGNYEQYFGPGTRLTVT.

The chain links TRBV7-9 to TRBJ1-1; 7 bases line up with TRBD1. J gave up 1 base and V 0 bases, and 5 bases lay outside the gene matches. CDR1 and CDR2 (germline): SEHNR, FQNEAQ (reference sequence). The CDR3 spans 16 residues. The CDR3 DNA follows: TGTGCCAGCAGCTTAGCCTCCGGGACAGCGAACACTGAAGCTTTCTTT. It yields the protein CASSLASGTANTEAFF. The variable domain in full, completed from reference TRBV7-9 and TRBJ1-1, reads DTGVSQNPRHKITKRGQNVTFRCDPISEHNRLYWYRQTLGQGPEFLTYFQNEAQLEKSRLLSDRFSAERPKGSFSTLEIQRTEQGDSAMYLCASSLASGTANTEAFFGQGTRLTVV.

The chain couples TRBV6-1 to TRBJ2-1, with D maybe TRBD2 (5 bases). Germline assignment: CDR1 MNHNS and CDR2 SASEGT. The CDR3 is 14 residues long. CDR3 amino acids: CASVSRSRDNEQFF. The CDR3 coding sequence is TGTGCTAGCGTAAGCCGCAGTAGGGACAATGAGCAGTTCTTC.

The chain joins TRBV11-3 to TRBJ1-1; D gene unclear. V was pared by 5 bases and J by 5 bases, with 12 bases between. Germline CDR1 SGHNT, CDR2 YENEEA. The CDR3 contains 13 residues. The CDR3 DNA sequence: TGTGCCAGCAGCACGACAAGGACGACTGAAGCTTTCTTT. This translates into CASSTTRTTEAFF.

The chain uses TRBV18 and TRBJ2-1; 12 bases map to TRBD2. The CDR3 totals 15 residues. Looked up from germline, CDR1 is KGHSH and CDR2 is LQKENI. V trimming: 6 bases; J trimming: 6 bases; junction bases outside the gene matches: 6. CDR3 nucleotides: TGTGCCAGCTCCCCTCTAGCGGGAGGGCCCAATGAGCAGTTCTTC. The encoded protein is CASSPLAGGPNEQFF.